The next 18 T cell receptor beta chains were all read from a single sample in a study of blood T cell repertoires in COVID-19. The assay was immunoSEQ multiplex PCR, and TCRdb's table has in-frame clones only and misses some. The table lists some 74,000 clones, 76% of them singletons. Sequencing input: peripheral blood. The origin of the receptors is a man in his 70s with active or convalescent COVID-19.

This rearrangement joins TRBV4-1 to TRBJ1-4, with a tentative D call TRBD1 (5 bases). The V gene lost 4 bases and the J gene lost 8 bases, with 17 bases spanning the gap. Germline lookup yields CDR1 MGHRA and CDR2 YSYEKL. There are 15 residues in the CDR3. The CDR3 spells CASSLSSGRREKLFF. CDR3 DNA sequence: TGCGCCAGCAGCCTAAGTTCAGGGCGGCGGGAAAAACTGTTTTTT.

The rearrangement links TRBV6-5 to TRBJ2-1, with TRBD2 matching 11 bases. The CDR3 contains 14 residues. CDR1 and CDR2 from the germline V gene are MNHEY and SVGAGI. V lost 5 bases, J lost 7 bases, and 4 bases stayed unmatched. This CDR3 is CASSMTSGVNEQFF. The DNA of the CDR3 is TGTGCCAGCAGTATGACTAGCGGGGTAAATGAGCAGTTCTTC.

The chain is built from TRBV11-2 and TRBJ1-2; 9 bases align to TRBD1. This CDR3 contains 17 residues. The junction had 12 bases not matched to a gene; V was cut back by 4 bases and J by 3 bases. Germline CDR1 reads SGHAT; CDR2 reads FQNNGV. Written as DNA, the CDR3 is TGTGCCAGCAGCTCCCGGGACAGGGTCACCCCTTACTATGGCTACACCTTC. Translation gives CASSSRDRVTPYYGYTF.

The chain couples TRBV6-5 to TRBJ2-7, with D possibly TRBD1 on 6 matching bases. The CDR3 totals 14 residues. Trimming took 6 bases from V and 2 from J, leaving 14 bases between them. Germline assignment: CDR1 MNHEY and CDR2 SVGAGI. CDR3 loop: CASRPTGNAYEQYF. Written as DNA, the CDR3 is TGTGCCAGCAGGCCCACAGGGAATGCCTACGAGCAGTACTTC.

This clone was recorded a few times. The chain recombines TRBV5-1 with TRBJ2-1, with D possibly TRBD2 on 5 matching bases. This CDR3 spans 13 amino acids. V shed 7 bases and J shed 0 bases, with 8 bases lying between them. Germline V CDR1 and CDR2: SGHRS, YFSETQ. The CDR3 here is CASARDSYNEQFF. CDR3 bases: TGCGCCAGCGCCCGGGACTCCTACAATGAGCAGTTCTTC.

The V call is TRBV10-2, the J call TRBJ2-2; 7 bases fit TRBD1. The germline V gene has CDR1 WSHSY and CDR2 SAAADI. J gave up 5 bases and V 8 bases, and 17 bases lay outside the gene matches. The CDR3 contains 17 residues. The CDR3 DNA reads TGCGCCAGCGGGTGGGCAGGGGGTTCAGGTGGAACCGGGGAGCTGTTTTTT. This gives the protein CASGWAGGSGGTGELFF.

The J gene is TRBJ1-1, the V gene TRBV28; 8 positions match TRBD1. Germline CDR1 and CDR2: MDHEN and SYDVKM. The CDR3 length is 15 residues. V dropped 5 bases and J dropped 1; count of bases not matched to a gene: 6. The CDR3 region has the DNA TGTGCCAGCAGTCTCCCCGACAGGGGGAACACTGAAGCTTTCTTT. Translated: CASSLPDRGNTEAFF.

The gene calls are TRBV11-2 and TRBJ1-1, with D uncertain. The CDR3 runs 14 residues. Trimming left V 5 bases short and J 7 bases short, with 17 bases between. The V gene's germline CDR1 is SGHAT and CDR2 FQNNGV. CDR3 protein: CASSLAQRGVEAFF. The CDR3 DNA sequence: TGTGCCAGCAGCCTTGCCCAGCGGGGAGTTGAAGCTTTCTTT.

The gene calls are TRBV6-5 and TRBJ2-1; 11 bases line up with TRBD2. Trimming removed 7 bases from V and 0 bases from J; junction bases left unmatched: 2. CDR1 and CDR2 (germline): MNHEY, SVGAGI. The CDR3 consists of 15 residues. This CDR3 is CASILAGGSYNEQFF. CDR3 DNA sequence: TGTGCCAGCATTCTAGCGGGGGGCTCCTACAATGAGCAGTTCTTC.

There are a few counts of this clone. The rearrangement links TRBV11-3 to TRBJ2-7; maybe TRBD1 (6 bases). CDR1 and CDR2 (germline): SGHNT, YENEEA. The V end was cut by 0 bases, the J end by 3 bases, with 9 bases between. The CDR3 contains 14 residues. CDR3 region: CASSLEDRVYEQYF. The CDR3, as DNA: TGTGCCAGCAGCTTAGAGGACAGAGTCTACGAGCAGTACTTC.

The rearrangement uses TRBV5-1 and TRBJ2-5; 10 bases are shared with TRBD1. The length of the CDR3 is 16 residues. The germline V gene has CDR1 SGHRS and CDR2 YFSETQ. The V and J ends lost 2 bases and 4 bases, in that order; junction bases with no gene match: 8. The CDR3 here is CASSLVGTGVGETQYF. The CDR3 bases are TGCGCCAGCAGCTTAGTAGGGACAGGGGTAGGAGAGACCCAGTACTTC.

This chain links TRBV28 with TRBJ2-1, with D possibly TRBD2 on 5 matching bases. The CDR3 is 13 residues long. V lost 3 bases and J lost 10, with 13 bases in between. Germline values: CDR1 MDHEN, CDR2 SYDVKM. CDR3 loop: CASSLGEAREQFF. For the CDR3, the DNA is TGTGCCAGCAGTTTGGGAGAAGCGAGGGAGCAGTTCTTC.

CDR3 coding DNA: TGCGCCAGCAGCTTATCAGGGTACGAGCAGTACTTC. Protein product: CASSLSGYEQYF. This chain uses TRBV5-1 with TRBJ2-7; TRBD1 is a possible D gene (5 bases). This CDR3 region has 12 residues. Germline loops: CDR1 SGHRS, CDR2 YFSETQ. Between the trimmed V and J ends, which lost 2 bases and 4 bases, there was a span of 7 bases.

This clone has only a few counts. The gene calls are TRBV4-2 and TRBJ1-6; 8 bases match TRBD1. CDR3 length: 16 residues. Losses at the gene ends were 4 bases for V and 9 bases for J; bases not matched to a gene: 11. CDR1 and CDR2 from the germline V gene are LGHNA and YNFKEQ. For the CDR3, the DNA is TGTGCCAGCAGCCGAGCATCCGGGACAGGCGGTTCACCCCTCCACTTT. It is translated as CASSRASGTGGSPLHF.

The chain carries TRBV27 and TRBJ2-7, with unresolved D. The CDR3 is 13 amino acids. Deletions cut 4 bases from V and 2 bases from J, with 9 bases between. The germline V gene encodes CDR1 MNHEY and CDR2 SMNVEV (reference sequence). CDR3 loop: CASSSHATYEQYF. The CDR3 nucleotides read TGTGCCAGCAGTTCCCACGCGACCTACGAGCAGTACTTC.

This clone is a singleton in its sample. This chain links TRBV30 with TRBJ1-1; TRBD1 is a possible D gene (5 bases). Per germline, CDR1 GTSNPN and CDR2 SVGIG (reference sequence). V was trimmed by 5 bases and J by 3 bases, leaving 10 bases between them. The CDR3 is made up of 12 amino acids. This CDR3 reads CAWRRGDTEAFF. In DNA form, the CDR3 reads TGTGCCTGGCGGCGGGGGGACACTGAAGCTTTCTTT.

This clone was seen only a few times. CDR3 bases: TGTGCCTGGCTGATCCAAGGACAGGTAGCTTCACCCCTCCACTTT. Amino acids: CAWLIQGQVASPLHF. The chain joins TRBV30 to TRBJ1-6; 7 bases fit TRBD1. CDR1 and CDR2 (germline): GTSNPN, SVGIG (reference sequence). The CDR3 covers 15 residues. The ends lost 5 bases at V and 9 bases at J; junction bases unmatched: 13.

In its sample, this clone was seen once. Because the CDR3's place on the DNA is in doubt, the DNA is left out and the CDR3 is given as listed by TCRdb. The chain employs TRBV28 and TRBJ1-4; the tabulated D call, TRBD1, remains unverified against the DNA. Termini included, the CDR3 measures 14 amino acids. The germline V gene encodes CDR1 MDHEN and CDR2 SYDVKM. This CDR3 reads CASSSSQANEKLFF.